This TCR beta chain was obtained from a study of blood T cell repertoires in COVID-19. Study-wide context: There were acute and convalescent COVID-19 samples, and they came from the United States, Italy and Spain.

Trimming took off 4 bases at V and 2 bases at J, with 17 bases between the two ends. CDR3 length equals 17 residues. CDR1 and CDR2 from the germline V gene are SGHTA and FQGTGA. Produced via immunoSEQ multiplex PCR; TCRdb's table is partial and in-frame only. The sample has 100,000 to 150,000 clones; around nine tenths are singletons. The clonotype comes from a man between 65 and 80 years old with active COVID-19. Source material: peripheral blood. The gene calls are TRBV7-3 and TRBJ2-2; no definite D call. The CDR3 nucleotides are TGTGCCAGCAGCTCCCAACCTACCGGGTCTAACACCGGGGAGCTGTTTTTT. Translated, it gives CASSSQPTGSNTGELFF.